This TCR beta chain comes out of a study of CXCR3-negative and CXCR3-positive naive CD8 T cells. Study conclusions and caveats: Hydrophobicity of TRB CDR3s was greater in CXCR3-positive naive cells than in CXCR3-negative naive cells. Both naive subsets showed comparably high diversity, and memory CD8+ cells showed much lower diversity.

CDR3 length: 14 residues. Per germline, CDR1 SQVTM and CDR2 ANQGSEA. The libraries of TRB cDNA were constructed through 5' RACE using UMI labels. TCRdb reprocessed the 5' RACE reads and reports one entry per CDR3 protein, with no DNA. In total, the table holds about 6,800 distinct CDR3 sequences. About this clonotype: Its cognate antigen is unknown.

The TCR originated in a human donor in good health. Some clones in this sample may be carry-over from other donors' samples. The chain joins TRBV29-1 to TRBJ2-1; the TCRdb D gene call, TRBD1, has no DNA to confirm it. Material for sequencing was naive CXCR3+ CD8+ T cells from blood. The subset was: CD45RO-CCR7+CD27+CD95- naive CD8+ T cells expressing CXCR3 (TNR3+). The CDR3 here is CSVEDLDSDNEQFF.